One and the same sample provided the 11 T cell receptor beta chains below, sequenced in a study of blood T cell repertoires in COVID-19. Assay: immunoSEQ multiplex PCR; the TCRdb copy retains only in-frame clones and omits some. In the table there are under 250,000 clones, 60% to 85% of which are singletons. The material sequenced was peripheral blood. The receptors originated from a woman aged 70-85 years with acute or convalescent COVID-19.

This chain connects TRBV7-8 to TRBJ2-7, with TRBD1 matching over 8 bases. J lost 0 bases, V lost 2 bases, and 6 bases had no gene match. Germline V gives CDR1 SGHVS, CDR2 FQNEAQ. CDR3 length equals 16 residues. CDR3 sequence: CASSLWGDRSSYEQYF. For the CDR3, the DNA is TGTGCCAGCAGCTTATGGGGGGACAGGAGCTCCTACGAGCAGTACTTC.

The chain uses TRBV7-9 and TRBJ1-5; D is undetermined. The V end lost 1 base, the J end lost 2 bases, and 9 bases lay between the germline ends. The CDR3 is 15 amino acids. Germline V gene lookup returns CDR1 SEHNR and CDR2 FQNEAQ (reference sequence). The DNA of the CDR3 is TGTGCCAGCAGCTTAGGGGCAGCAGGCAATCAGCCCCAGCATTTT. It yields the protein CASSLGAAGNQPQHF.

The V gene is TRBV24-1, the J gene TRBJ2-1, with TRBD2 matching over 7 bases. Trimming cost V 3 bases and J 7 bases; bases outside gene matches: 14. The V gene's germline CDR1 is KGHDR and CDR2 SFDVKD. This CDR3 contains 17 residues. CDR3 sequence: CATSDPAWSGALNEQFF. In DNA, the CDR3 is TGTGCCACCAGTGATCCCGCTTGGAGCGGGGCACTTAATGAGCAGTTCTTC.

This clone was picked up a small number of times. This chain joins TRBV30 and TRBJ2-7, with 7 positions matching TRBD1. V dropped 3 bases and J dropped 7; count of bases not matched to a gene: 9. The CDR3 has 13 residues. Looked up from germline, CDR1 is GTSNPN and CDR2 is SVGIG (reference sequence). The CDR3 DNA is TGTGCCTGGAGGGGGACAGTCTTAGGTGAGCAGTACTTC. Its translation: CAWRGTVLGEQYF.

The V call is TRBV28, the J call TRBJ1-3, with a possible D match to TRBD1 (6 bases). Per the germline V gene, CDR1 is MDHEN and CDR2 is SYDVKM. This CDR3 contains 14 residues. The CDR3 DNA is TGTGGTTCCCTCGAGGGGGAGTATGGAAACACCATATATTTT. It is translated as CGSLEGEYGNTIYF.

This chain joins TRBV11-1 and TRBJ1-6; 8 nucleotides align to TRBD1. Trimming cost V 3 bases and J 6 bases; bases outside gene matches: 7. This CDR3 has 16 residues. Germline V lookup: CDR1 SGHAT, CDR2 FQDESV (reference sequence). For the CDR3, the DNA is TGTGCCAGCAGCTTGCGTCAGGGGGCAAGTAATTCACCCCTCCACTTT. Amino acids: CASSLRQGASNSPLHF.

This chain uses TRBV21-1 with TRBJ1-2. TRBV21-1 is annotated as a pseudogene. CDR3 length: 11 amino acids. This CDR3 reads CASSREVGYTF. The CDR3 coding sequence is TGTGCCAGCAGCAGGGAGGTGGGCTACACCTTC.

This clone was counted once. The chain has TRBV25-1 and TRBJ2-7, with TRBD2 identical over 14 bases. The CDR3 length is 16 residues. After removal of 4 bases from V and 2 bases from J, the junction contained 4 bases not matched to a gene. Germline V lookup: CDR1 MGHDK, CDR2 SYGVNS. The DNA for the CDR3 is TGTGCCAGCAGTGCGAAGGGACTAGCGGGAGCCTACGAGCAGTACTTC. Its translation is CASSAKGLAGAYEQYF.

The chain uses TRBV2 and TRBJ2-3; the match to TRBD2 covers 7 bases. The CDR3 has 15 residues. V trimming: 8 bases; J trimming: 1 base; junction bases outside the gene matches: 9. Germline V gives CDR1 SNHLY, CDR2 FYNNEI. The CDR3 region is CASGGVGSRTDTQYF. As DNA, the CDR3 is TGTGCCAGCGGGGGGGTAGGGTCTCGCACAGATACGCAGTATTTT.

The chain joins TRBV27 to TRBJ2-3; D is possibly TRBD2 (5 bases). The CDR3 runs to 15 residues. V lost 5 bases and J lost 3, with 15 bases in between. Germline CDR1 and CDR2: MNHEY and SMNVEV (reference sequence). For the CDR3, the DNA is TGTGCCAGCAGTATAGGACGGAGGAATACAGATACGCAGTATTTT. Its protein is CASSIGRRNTDTQYF.

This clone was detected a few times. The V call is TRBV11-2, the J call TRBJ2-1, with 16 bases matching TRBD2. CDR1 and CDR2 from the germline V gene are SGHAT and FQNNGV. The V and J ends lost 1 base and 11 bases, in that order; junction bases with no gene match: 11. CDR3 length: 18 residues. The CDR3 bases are TGTGCCAGCAGCTTAGTGGCCGGGACTAGCGGGAGGGCCTGGAAGCAGTTCTTC. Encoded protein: CASSLVAGTSGRAWKQFF. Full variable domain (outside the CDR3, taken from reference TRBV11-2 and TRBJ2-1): EAGVAQSPRYKIIEKRQSVAFWCNPISGHATLYWYQQILGQGPKLLIQFQNNGVVDDSQLPKDRFSAERLKGVDSTLKIQPAKLEDSAVYLCASSLVAGTSGRAWKQFFGPGTRLTVL.